The 7 T cell receptor beta chains below come from one sample, sequenced in a study of OX40 agonist ivuxolimab in advanced cancers. Some clones are missing from TCRdb's copy, which holds only in-frame ones; the method was immunoSEQ multiplex PCR. The sample lists 50,000 to 65,000 clones; 80% to 95% were seen once. The sequenced sample was CD4+ or CD8+ T cells sorted from blood, obtained in a trial of the OX40 agonist ivuxolimab. These receptors all stem from an adult with an advanced solid tumor such as melanoma, head and neck, liver or kidney cancer.

The count of this clone is one. CDR3 DNA sequence: TGTGCCAGCTTGGGTTGGGAGAGGGATGAGCAGTTCTTC. This gives the protein CASLGWERDEQFF. The chain links TRBV7-6 to TRBJ2-1; TRBD2 is a possible D gene (5 bases). The V end was cut by 8 bases, the J end by 8 bases, with 16 bases between. CDR3 length equals 13 residues. Germline CDR1 is SGHVS and CDR2 is FNYEAQ.

The chain carries TRBV4-1 and TRBJ2-7; 12 bases fit TRBD2. The V and J ends lost 4 bases and 7 bases, in that order; junction bases with no gene match: 8. CDR1 MGHRA and CDR2 YSYEKL come from the germline V gene. This CDR3 has 15 amino acids. CDR3 coding DNA: TGCGCCAGCAGCCTGGGGACTAGCGGGTCCCTGGAGCAGTACTTC. Translated: CASSLGTSGSLEQYF.

V is TRBV28 and J is TRBJ1-4; D gene uncertain. This CDR3 has 17 amino acids. The V end was cut by 2 bases, the J end by 0 bases, with 13 bases between. Germline CDR1 reads MDHEN; CDR2 reads SYDVKM. The CDR3 region has the DNA TGTGCCAGCAGTTTAAGAGGAAGGATGACAACTAATGAAAAACTGTTTTTT. Its protein product is CASSLRGRMTTNEKLFF.

Concerning this clone: One junction end does not reproduce the germline sequence, and a read error may be involved. V usage is TRBV19 and J usage is TRBJ1-2; 7 nucleotides agree with TRBD1. The CDR3 is 16 amino acids. Per the germline V gene, CDR1 is LNHDA and CDR2 is SQIVND (reference sequence). CDR3 in amino acids: CATSGYFGGQSYGYTF. CDR3 coding DNA: TGTGCCACTAGTGGATACTTCGGGGGACAGAGCTATGGCTACACCTTC.

The V gene is TRBV30, the J gene TRBJ2-7; D possibly corresponds to TRBD2 (6 bases). Germline V gene sequence: CDR1 GTSNPN, CDR2 SVGIG (reference sequence). The V gene lost 4 bases and the J gene lost 3 bases, with 16 bases spanning the gap. This CDR3 is 14 amino acids long. The CDR3 reads CAWNELGGFYEQYF. As DNA, the CDR3 is TGTGCCTGGAATGAGCTAGGAGGGTTCTACGAGCAGTACTTC.

This chain links TRBV7-2 with TRBJ2-7, with a tentative D call TRBD1 (6 bases). Germline V lookup: CDR1 SGHTA, CDR2 FQGNSA. This CDR3 has 13 amino acids. The V gene lost 6 bases and the J gene lost 5 bases, with 14 bases spanning the gap. The CDR3 nucleotides read TGTGCCAGCAGAGATGGGACAAGGGACGAGCAGTACTTC. This encodes CASRDGTRDEQYF.

V is TRBV5-5 and J is TRBJ2-7; 10 bases are shared with TRBD2. The V gene end was trimmed by 4 bases and the J gene end by 3 bases; junction bases not matched to a gene: 7. Germline V gives CDR1 SGHKS, CDR2 YYEKEE (reference sequence). The CDR3 totals 15 residues. The CDR3, as DNA: TGTGCCAGCAGCCATGCCGGGACTAGCGTCTACGAGCAGTACTTC. This gives the protein CASSHAGTSVYEQYF.